This T cell receptor beta chain is drawn from a study of shared clonotypes between healthy human individuals. In the study overall: Researchers drew samples from a couple of women and a few men aged 18 to 49.

Turning to this clone: The antigen is unknown.

There are 14 residues in the CDR3. V shed 8 bases and J shed 5 bases, with 19 bases lying between them. The V gene's germline CDR1 is SNHLY and CDR2 FYNNEI. Naive CD8 cells comprised CD45RO-negative, CCR7-positively selected cells, excluding terminally differentiated effector memory CD45RA+ cells. The study, taken as a whole, reports: The genetic and exposure-history diversity represented was limited by few donors. Larger estimated richness was generally seen in naive subsets than in memory subsets.

The table came from immunoSEQ multiplex PCR; TCRdb's copy has only in-frame clones and leaves some out. This sample has under 2,000,000 clones, with less than 95% found just once. The chain is built from TRBV2 and TRBJ2-7, with D possibly matching TRBD1 (6 bases). The specimen sequenced was naive CD8+ T cells sorted from blood. The source of this sequence is a man younger than 30 in good health. DNA of the CDR3: TGTGCCAGCCGAACTTCGACAGGTACAAACGAGCAGTACTTC. Its translation is CASRTSTGTNEQYF.